A selection of T cell receptor beta chains follows, all from one sample in a study of cytomegalovirus exposure and HLA in healthy donors. Sequencing used immunoSEQ multiplex PCR; TCRdb keeps in-frame clones, though not all of them. Here the sample spans roughly 97,000 clones, approximately 78% being singletons. Material: PBMCs. The source of these receptors is a woman in her 40s in good health and CMV-seronegative. Each CDR3 is given with its conserved first and last residue. Each record gives: J gene, D gene, V gene, clone size, CDR3 DNA, CDR3 protein. A D gene is named only where the DNA matches it firmly. For some rows the clone size is stated as once, few or many, or as a class when expanded; others skip it.

J gene: TRBJ1-2; D gene: .; V gene: TRBV19; clone size: .; CDR3 DNA: TGTGCCAGTAGTATTGCAGTGCCCTATGGCTACACCTTC; CDR3 protein: CASSIAVPYGYTF
J gene: TRBJ2-3; D gene: .; V gene: TRBV4-2; clone size: few; CDR3 DNA: TGTGCCAGCAGCCAAGGGGGCCGGGGCGGGGTCGGTTCGGATACGCAGTATTTT; CDR3 protein: CASSQGGRGGVGSDTQYF
J gene: TRBJ2-7; D gene: TRBD2; V gene: TRBV10-3; clone size: .; CDR3 DNA: TGTGCCATCAGTGAATTTGGCTGGGATAAAGCGGGAGGGTCCGAGCAGTACTTC; CDR3 protein: CAISEFGWDKAGGSEQYF
J gene: TRBJ1-2; D gene: .; V gene: TRBV28; clone size: .; CDR3 DNA: TGTGCCAGCAGTTTAGGACGGAGGCCCAACTATGGCTACACCTTC; CDR3 protein: CASSLGRRPNYGYTF
J gene: TRBJ2-1; D gene: TRBD2; V gene: TRBV6-1; clone size: few; CDR3 DNA: TGTGCCAGCAGCGAAGGACTAGCGGGAGTATATGAGCAGTTCTTC; CDR3 protein: CASSEGLAGVYEQFF
J gene: TRBJ1-1; D gene: .; V gene: TRBV18; clone size: .; CDR3 DNA: TGTGCCAGCTCCCCGATGACAGCACAGAACACTGAAGCTTTCTTT; CDR3 protein: CASSPMTAQNTEAFF
J gene: TRBJ1-3; D gene: .; V gene: TRBV11-2; clone size: .; CDR3 DNA: TGTGCCAGCAGCTTATCGCAGGCGATCTCTGGAAACACCATATATTTT; CDR3 protein: CASSLSQAISGNTIYF
J gene: TRBJ1-1; D gene: .; V gene: TRBV19; clone size: .; CDR3 DNA: TGTGCCAGTAGTATCTCCGGGGGACGGACTGAAGCTTTCTTT; CDR3 protein: CASSISGGRTEAFF
J gene: TRBJ2-7; D gene: .; V gene: TRBV28; clone size: .; CDR3 DNA: TGTGCCAGCACCCTCCGGGGAGCGTTAGCCTACGAGCAGTACTTC; CDR3 protein: CASTLRGALAYEQYF
J gene: TRBJ1-1; D gene: .; V gene: TRBV11-2; clone size: .; CDR3 DNA: TGTGCCAGCAGCTTAGGGACAGTGAACACTGAAGCTTTCTTT; CDR3 protein: CASSLGTVNTEAFF
J gene: TRBJ1-5; D gene: .; V gene: TRBV28; clone size: .; CDR3 DNA: TGTGCCAGCACCCCCGTTAGCAATCAGCCCCAGCATTTT; CDR3 protein: CASTPVSNQPQHF
J gene: TRBJ2-1; D gene: TRBD2; V gene: TRBV4-3; clone size: .; CDR3 DNA: TGCGCCAGCAGCCAGGGACTAGCGAAGATAAGCTCCTACAATGAGCAGTTCTTC; CDR3 protein: CASSQGLAKISSYNEQFF
J gene: TRBJ2-1; D gene: TRBD2; V gene: TRBV11-2; clone size: .; CDR3 DNA: TGTGCCAGCAGCCTCGTGGGGACTAGCTCCTACAATGAGCAGTTCTTC; CDR3 protein: CASSLVGTSSYNEQFF
J gene: TRBJ2-3; D gene: TRBD1; V gene: TRBV15; clone size: .; CDR3 DNA: TGTGCCACCTCCACAGGGGGCAACACAGATACGCAGTATTTT; CDR3 protein: CATSTGGNTDTQYF
J gene: TRBJ2-6; D gene: .; V gene: TRBV5-5; clone size: .; CDR3 DNA: TGTGCCAGCAGCTTGGCCAGGACAGAAAGCTCTGGGGCCAACGTCCTGACTTTC; CDR3 protein: CASSLARTESSGANVLTF
J gene: TRBJ2-1; D gene: .; V gene: TRBV7-2; clone size: .; CDR3 DNA: TGTGCCAGCAGCTACTATGGGGCCTCCTACAATGAGCAGTTCTTC; CDR3 protein: CASSYYGASYNEQFF
J gene: TRBJ2-2; D gene: TRBD1; V gene: TRBV6-4; clone size: .; CDR3 DNA: TGTGCCAGCAGTATCCCGGGACAGGGCGGTACCGGGGAGCTGTTTTTT; CDR3 protein: CASSIPGQGGTGELFF
J gene: TRBJ1-3; D gene: TRBD1; V gene: TRBV9; clone size: .; CDR3 DNA: TGTGCCAGCAGCGCTTTACAGGGGCGCGCTGGAAACACCATATATTTT; CDR3 protein: CASSALQGRAGNTIYF
J gene: TRBJ2-1; D gene: .; V gene: TRBV5-4; clone size: .; CDR3 DNA: TGTGCCAGCAGCTTGGAGGTGGGGTCGGGGAAGTTCTTC; CDR3 protein: CASSLEVGSGKFF
J gene: TRBJ1-1; D gene: TRBD1; V gene: TRBV6-6; clone size: .; CDR3 DNA: TGTGCCAGTAAGTTCGACAGGGGTGAGGCCACTGAAGCTTTCTTT; CDR3 protein: CASKFDRGEATEAFF
J gene: TRBJ1-4; D gene: .; V gene: TRBV4-3; clone size: .; CDR3 DNA: TGCGCCAGCAGCCACGACCCTGGGGGGAATGAAAAACTGTTTTTT; CDR3 protein: CASSHDPGGNEKLFF
J gene: TRBJ2-7; D gene: .; V gene: TRBV18; clone size: .; CDR3 DNA: TGTGCCAGCTCACCGGGGAGGGGGACGGAAGAGCAGTACTTC; CDR3 protein: CASSPGRGTEEQYF
J gene: TRBJ1-1; D gene: TRBD1; V gene: TRBV7-6; clone size: .; CDR3 DNA: TGTGCCAGCAGCTCCGGGACAGGAGGGGATGAAGCTTTCTTT; CDR3 protein: CASSSGTGGDEAFF
J gene: TRBJ1-3; D gene: .; V gene: TRBV19; clone size: .; CDR3 DNA: TGTGCCAGTAGTTTTGAGTCCTCTGGAAACACCATATATTTT; CDR3 protein: CASSFESSGNTIYF
J gene: TRBJ2-3; D gene: TRBD2; V gene: TRBV15; clone size: .; CDR3 DNA: TGTGCCACCAGCTCTCCAGCGAATGAGCGGGAGGGGCCAGATACGCAGTATTTT; CDR3 protein: CATSSPANEREGPDTQYF
J gene: TRBJ2-2; D gene: TRBD2; V gene: TRBV5-1; clone size: .; CDR3 DNA: TGCGCCAGCAGCCCCCGAACTCGGACTAGCGGGATCGGACGGGACACCGGGGAGCTGTTTTTT; CDR3 protein: CASSPRTRTSGIGRDTGELFF
J gene: TRBJ2-3; D gene: TRBD1; V gene: TRBV4-2; clone size: .; CDR3 DNA: TGTGCCAGCAGCCAAGATCCCGGGACAGGGGCAGATACGCAGTATTTT; CDR3 protein: CASSQDPGTGADTQYF
J gene: TRBJ1-4; D gene: TRBD1; V gene: TRBV30; clone size: .; CDR3 DNA: TGTGCCTGCCCGGGACAGGGGGGCGGTGAGCTGTTTTTT; CDR3 protein: CACPGQGGGELFF
J gene: TRBJ2-1; D gene: TRBD2; V gene: TRBV4-3; clone size: .; CDR3 DNA: TGCGCCAGCAGCCAAGGGGCTGCGGGAGCGGCCAATGAGCAGTTCTTC; CDR3 protein: CASSQGAAGAANEQFF
J gene: TRBJ1-1; D gene: TRBD1; V gene: TRBV6-5; clone size: .; CDR3 DNA: TGTGCCAGCAGCTCGGGACAGGGGGAGACTGAAGCTTTCTTT; CDR3 protein: CASSSGQGETEAFF
J gene: TRBJ2-3; D gene: .; V gene: TRBV2; clone size: once; CDR3 DNA: TGTGCCAGCAGCGCACTCCCTGGGCAGTTCACAGATACGCAGTATTTT; CDR3 protein: CASSALPGQFTDTQYF